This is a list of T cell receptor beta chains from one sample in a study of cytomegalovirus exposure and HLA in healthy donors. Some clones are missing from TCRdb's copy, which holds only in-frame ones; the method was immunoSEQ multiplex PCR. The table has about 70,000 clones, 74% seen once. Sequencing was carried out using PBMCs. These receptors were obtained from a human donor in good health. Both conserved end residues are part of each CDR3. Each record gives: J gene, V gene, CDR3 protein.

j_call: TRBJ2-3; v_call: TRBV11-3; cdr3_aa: CASSEDGARTDTQYF
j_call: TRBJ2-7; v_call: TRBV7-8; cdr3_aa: CASSAWGGTTYEQYF
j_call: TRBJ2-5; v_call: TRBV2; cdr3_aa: CASRTGQGETQYF
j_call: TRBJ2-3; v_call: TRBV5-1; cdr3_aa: CASSGRGSTDTQYF
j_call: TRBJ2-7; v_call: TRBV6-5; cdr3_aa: CASSYGGSYEQYF
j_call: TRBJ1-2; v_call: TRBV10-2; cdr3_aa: CASCTGTIPYGYTF
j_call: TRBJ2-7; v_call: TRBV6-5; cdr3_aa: CASRDAMGAPSEQYF
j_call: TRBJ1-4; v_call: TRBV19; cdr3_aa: CASSIRDRGAEKLFF
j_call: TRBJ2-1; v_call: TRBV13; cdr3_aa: CASSSRTSGRGYNEQFF
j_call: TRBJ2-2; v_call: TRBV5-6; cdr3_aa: CASSRPEGVTGELFF
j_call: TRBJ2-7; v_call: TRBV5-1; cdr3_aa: CASSLEIRGSYEQYF
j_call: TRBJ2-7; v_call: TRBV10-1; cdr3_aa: CAPPGGDEQYF
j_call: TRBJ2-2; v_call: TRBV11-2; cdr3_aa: CASSRTGSAGELFF
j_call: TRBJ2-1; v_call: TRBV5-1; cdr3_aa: CASSSLSAYNEQFF
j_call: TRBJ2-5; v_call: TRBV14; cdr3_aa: CASSQLYGTGETQYF
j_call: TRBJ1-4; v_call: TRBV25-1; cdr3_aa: CASSNPGQGYEKLFF
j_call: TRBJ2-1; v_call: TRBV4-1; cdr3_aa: CASSHMGTSGTNEQFF
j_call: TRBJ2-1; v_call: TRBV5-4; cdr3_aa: CASSLGGVGSYNEQFF
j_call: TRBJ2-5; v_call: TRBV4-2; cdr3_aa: CASSHVGGRAGQETQYF
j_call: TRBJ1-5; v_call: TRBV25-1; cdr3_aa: CASSGRDREDSNQPQHF
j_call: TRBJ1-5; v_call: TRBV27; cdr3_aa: CASSRKPPGQGVGNQPQHF
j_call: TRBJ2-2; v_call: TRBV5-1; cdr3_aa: CASSSGQNTGELFF
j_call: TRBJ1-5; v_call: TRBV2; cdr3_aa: CASRGLSNQPQHF
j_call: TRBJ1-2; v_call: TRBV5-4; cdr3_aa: CASSRDRVVGGYTF
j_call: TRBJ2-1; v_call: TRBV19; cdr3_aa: CASSGGTSGPRTEWNEQFF
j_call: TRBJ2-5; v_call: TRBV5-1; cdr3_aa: CASSLNVASGETQYF
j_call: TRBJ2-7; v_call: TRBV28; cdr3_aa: CASSLLGILGAYEQYF
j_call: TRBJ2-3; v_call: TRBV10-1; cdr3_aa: CASSQTSGRPPDTQYF
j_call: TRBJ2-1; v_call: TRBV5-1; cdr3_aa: CASSLTLLALSYNEQFF
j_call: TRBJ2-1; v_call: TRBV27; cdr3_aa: CASTLGPQQFF
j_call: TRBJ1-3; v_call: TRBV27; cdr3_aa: CASSLSSTGAGNTIYF
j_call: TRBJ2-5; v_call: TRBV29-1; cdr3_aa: CSVSGWGETQYF
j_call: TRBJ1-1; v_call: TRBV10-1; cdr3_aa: CASSLQGNTEAFF
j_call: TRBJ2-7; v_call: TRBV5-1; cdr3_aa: CASSFGAGSYEQYF
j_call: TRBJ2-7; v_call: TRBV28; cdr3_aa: CASSTLDNHEQYF
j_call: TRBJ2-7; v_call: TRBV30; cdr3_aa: CAWSGAARGPYEQYF
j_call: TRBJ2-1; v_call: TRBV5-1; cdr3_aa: CASSQDGGGGDWDEQFF